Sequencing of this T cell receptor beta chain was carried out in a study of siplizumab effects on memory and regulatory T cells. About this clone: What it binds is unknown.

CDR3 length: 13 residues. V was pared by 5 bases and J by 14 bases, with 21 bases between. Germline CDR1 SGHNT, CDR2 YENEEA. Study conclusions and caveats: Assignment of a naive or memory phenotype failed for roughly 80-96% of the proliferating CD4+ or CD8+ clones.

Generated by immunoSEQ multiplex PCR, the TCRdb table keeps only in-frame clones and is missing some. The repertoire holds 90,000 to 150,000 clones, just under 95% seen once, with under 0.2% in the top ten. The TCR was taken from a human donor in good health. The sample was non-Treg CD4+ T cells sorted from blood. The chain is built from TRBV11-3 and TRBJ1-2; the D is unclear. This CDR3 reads CASSPGADTAGTF. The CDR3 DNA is TGTGCCAGCAGCCCCGGAGCCGATACTGCGGGGACCTTC.